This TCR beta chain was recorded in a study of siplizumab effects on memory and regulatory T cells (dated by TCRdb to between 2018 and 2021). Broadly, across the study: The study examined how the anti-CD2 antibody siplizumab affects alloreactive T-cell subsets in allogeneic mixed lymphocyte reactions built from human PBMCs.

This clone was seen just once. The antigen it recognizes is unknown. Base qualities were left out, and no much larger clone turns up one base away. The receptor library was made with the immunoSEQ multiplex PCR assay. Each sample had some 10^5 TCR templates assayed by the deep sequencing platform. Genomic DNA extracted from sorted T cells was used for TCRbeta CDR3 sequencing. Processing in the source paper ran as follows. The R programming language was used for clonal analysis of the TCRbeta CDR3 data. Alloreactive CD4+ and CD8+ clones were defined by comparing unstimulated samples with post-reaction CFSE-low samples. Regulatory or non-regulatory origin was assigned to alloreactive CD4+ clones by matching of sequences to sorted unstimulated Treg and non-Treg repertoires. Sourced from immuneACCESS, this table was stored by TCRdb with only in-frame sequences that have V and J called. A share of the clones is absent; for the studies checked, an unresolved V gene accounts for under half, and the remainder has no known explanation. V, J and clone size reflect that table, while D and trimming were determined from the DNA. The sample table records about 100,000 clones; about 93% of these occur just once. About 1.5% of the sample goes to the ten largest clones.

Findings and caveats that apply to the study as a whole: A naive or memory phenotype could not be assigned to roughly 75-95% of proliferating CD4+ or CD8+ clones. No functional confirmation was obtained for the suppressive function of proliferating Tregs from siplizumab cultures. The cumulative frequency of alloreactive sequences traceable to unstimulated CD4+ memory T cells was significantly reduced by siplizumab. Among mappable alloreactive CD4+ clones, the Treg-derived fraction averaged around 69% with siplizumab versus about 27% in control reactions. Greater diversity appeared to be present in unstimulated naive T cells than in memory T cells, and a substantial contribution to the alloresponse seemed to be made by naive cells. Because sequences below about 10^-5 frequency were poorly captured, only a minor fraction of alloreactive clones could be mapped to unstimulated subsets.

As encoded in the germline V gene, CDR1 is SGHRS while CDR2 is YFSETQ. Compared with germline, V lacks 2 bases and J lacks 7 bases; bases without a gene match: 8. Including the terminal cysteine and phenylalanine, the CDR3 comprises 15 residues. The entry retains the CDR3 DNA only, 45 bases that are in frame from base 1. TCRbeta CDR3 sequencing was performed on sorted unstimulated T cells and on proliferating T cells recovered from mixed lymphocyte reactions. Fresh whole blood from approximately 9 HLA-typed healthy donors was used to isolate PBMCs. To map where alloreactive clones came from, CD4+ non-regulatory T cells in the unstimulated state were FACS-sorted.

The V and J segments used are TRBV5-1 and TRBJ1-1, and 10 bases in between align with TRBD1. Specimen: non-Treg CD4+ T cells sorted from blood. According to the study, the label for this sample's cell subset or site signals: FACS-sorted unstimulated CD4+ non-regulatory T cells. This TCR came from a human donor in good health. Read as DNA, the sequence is TGCGCCAGCAGCTTTCTCAGACAGGGGGCCAGTGAAGCTTTCTTT. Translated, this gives CASSFLRQGASEAFF.